The 2 T cell receptor beta chains listed next were all sequenced from one sample in a study of T-cell memory formation after mild COVID-19. TCRdb itself ran the 5' RACE reads through MiXCR, one entry per CDR3 protein. Seen here are approximately 580,000 distinct CDR3 sequences, roughly 22% observed once, and the top ten hold 9.5% to 15%. Source material: PBMCs or a T cell subset sorted from them (not recorded which). These receptors were obtained from an adult woman who had mild COVID-19 (a few samples of this study predate the infection). Cell type and time point are not known.

This clonotype was counted ten times or more. The chain employs TRBV10-3 and TRBJ2-5, with 12 positions matching TRBD1. The CDR3 contains 15 residues. Germline V lookup: CDR1 ENHRY, CDR2 SYGVKD. Trimming at V came to 6 bases and at J to 3 bases, leaving 5 bases not matched to a gene. This chain's CDR3 is CAIRGQGASEETQYF. The CDR3 DNA is TGTGCCATCAGGGGACAGGGGGCAAGTGAAGAGACCCAGTACTTC.

The V and J genes are TRBV12-5 and TRBJ2-3, with TRBD2 matching over 8 bases. J gave up 2 bases and V 2 bases, and 9 bases lay outside the gene matches. The germline V gene encodes CDR1 LGHNT and CDR2 FRNRAP. CDR3 length: 17 residues. The CDR3 DNA reads TGTGCTAGTGGTTTGACCCTGCAGCGGGAGTTCACAGATACGCAGTATTTT. Residues: CASGLTLQREFTDTQYF.